The clone carrying this T cell receptor beta chain has just one count. In the source study's methods: Amplifying reference gene primers gave estimates of nucleated cell counts. Produced via immunoSEQ multiplex PCR; TCRdb's table is partial and in-frame only. From that table come the V and J calls and clone size; the DNA was used to work out D and trimming. Here the sample spans approximately 260,000 clones, approximately 83% being singletons. This sample is part of a study of blood T cell repertoires in COVID-19. Study-level background: Donors in the United States, Italy and Spain gave samples during acute or convalescent COVID-19. PBMCs, B-cell-depleted T cells, or T cells were the source of the cDNA or gDNA that made up the material.

Germline assignment: CDR1 LNHDA and CDR2 SQIVND (reference sequence). CDR3 length: 15 residues. Unmatched junction bases numbered 12, after V lost 10 bases and J lost 4 bases. J is TRBJ1-1 and V is TRBV19; the match to TRBD1 covers 10 bases. This clonotype originated in a woman aged 70-85 years with acute or convalescent COVID-19. What was sequenced was peripheral blood. Here the CDR3 DNA reads TGTGCCACCGATGCCGGGGGACAGGGGACCACTGAAGCTTTCTTT. Protein: CATDAGGQGTTEAFF.